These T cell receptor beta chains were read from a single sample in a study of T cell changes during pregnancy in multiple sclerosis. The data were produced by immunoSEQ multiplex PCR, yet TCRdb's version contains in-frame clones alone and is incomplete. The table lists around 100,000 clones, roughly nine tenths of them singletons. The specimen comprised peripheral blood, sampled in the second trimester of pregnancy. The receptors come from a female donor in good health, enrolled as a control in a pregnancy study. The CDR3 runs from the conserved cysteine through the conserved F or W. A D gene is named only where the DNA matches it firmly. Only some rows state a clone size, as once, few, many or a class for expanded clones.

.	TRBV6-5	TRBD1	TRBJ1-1	CASSYADRVVTEAFF	TGTGCCAGCAGTTACGCGGACAGGGTGGTCACTGAAGCTTTCTTT
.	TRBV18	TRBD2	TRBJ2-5	CASSPAGTSGRRLGETQYF	TGTGCCAGCTCACCAGCGGGGACTAGCGGGAGAAGATTAGGAGAGACCCAGTACTTC
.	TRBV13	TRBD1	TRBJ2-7	CASSPGQGGAREQYF	TGTGCCAGCAGCCCAGGACAGGGCGGTGCGAGAGAGCAGTACTTC
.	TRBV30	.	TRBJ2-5	CAWSAWTEETQYF	TGTGCCTGGAGTGCATGGACAGAAGAGACCCAGTACTTC
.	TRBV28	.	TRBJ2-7	CASSLVSGVSPYQQYF	TGTGCCAGCAGTTTGGTGTCCGGGGTGTCACCCTACCAGCAGTACTTC
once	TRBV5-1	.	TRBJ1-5	CASSRTGISNQPQHF	TGCGCCAGCAGCCGGACGGGAATAAGCAATCAGCCCCAGCATTTT
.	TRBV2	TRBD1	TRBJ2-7	CASSGQGGSYEQYF	TGTGCCAGCAGTGGACAGGGTGGCTCCTACGAGCAGTACTTC
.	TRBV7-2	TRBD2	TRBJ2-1	CASSSPTSRSLYNEQFF	TGTGCCAGCAGCTCCCCGACTAGCAGGAGCCTGTACAATGAGCAGTTCTTC
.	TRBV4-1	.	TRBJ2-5	CASSQGLLQETQYF	TGCGCCAGCAGCCAAGGACTCCTTCAAGAGACCCAGTACTTC
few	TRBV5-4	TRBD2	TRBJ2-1	CASSPTSSDNEQFF	TGTGCCAGCAGCCCGACTAGCTCAGACAATGAGCAGTTCTTC
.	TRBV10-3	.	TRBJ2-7	CAIRDSSARQYF	TGTGCCATCAGGGACAGTTCCGCGCGGCAGTACTTC